This entry features one T cell receptor beta chain sequence. The data are from a study of blood T cell repertoires in COVID-19. At the level of the study: Acute and convalescent COVID-19 specimens originated in the United States, Italy and Spain. T cells, B-cell-depleted T cells, or PBMCs provided the cDNA or gDNA that served as material.

In the authors' workflow: Amplification of reference gene primers provided the estimated nucleated cell counts. Here immunoSEQ multiplex PCR was the method, and the copy in TCRdb shows in-frame clones only, minus some. V, J and clone size are taken as reported in that table, and D and trimming were inferred from the DNA itself. In the table there are about 250,000 clones, over 70% of which are singletons. The sequence derives from a middle-aged man with acute or convalescent COVID-19. Sequenced input: peripheral blood.

The CDR3 DNA follows: TGTGCCAGCAGCTTAGCCGGGTTTTCCACAGATACGCAGTATTTT. This gives the protein CASSLAGFSTDTQYF. The rearrangement links TRBV7-9 to TRBJ2-3; D uncertain. The CDR3 is 15 amino acids. Trimming removed 0 bases at V and 2 bases at J, with 9 bases between. The germline gives CDR1 SEHNR, CDR2 FQNEAQ (reference sequence).